These 26 T cell receptor beta chains originate from one sample sequenced in a study of blood T cells in healthy people across ages (dated by TCRdb to 2013 to 2016). Libraries were constructed by 5' RACE. These reads were obtained on an Illumina HiSeq 2500. A second PCR of roughly 7 to 11 cycles was performed with a sample-barcoded 5' primer and a J-beta primer mix. Using fastp at Q25 and MiXCR, TCRdb reprocessed the public reads and kept productive beta chains. Identical CDR3 proteins give one entry, which carries the most common genes and DNA. The sample table shows over 600,000 distinct CDR3 sequences, and roughly 46% are seen once. The ten largest clones add up to less than 20% of the sample. Input material: blood. The receptors here all came from a man of 80 years or more in good health.

The chain joins TRBV28 to TRBJ2-3; maybe TRBD1 (7 bases). V shed 6 bases and J shed 2 bases, with 15 bases lying between them. CDR1 MDHEN and CDR2 SYDVKM come from the germline V gene. CDR3 size: 15 residues. CDR3 region: CASRAQGGFTDTQYF. DNA for the CDR3: TGTGCCAGCAGGGCGCAGGGGGGTTTCACAGATACGCAGTATTTT.

There are many counts of this clonotype. CDR3 amino acids: CASSQVTGQETQYF. The DNA of the CDR3 is TGTGCCAGCAGCCAGGTCACAGGACAAGAGACCCAGTACTTC. This chain links TRBV4-2 with TRBJ2-5, with D tentatively TRBD1 (5 bases). The CDR3 sequence is 14 residues long. Germline V lookup: CDR1 LGHNA, CDR2 YNFKEQ. Trimming cost V 3 bases and J 2 bases, with 10 bases left between them.

The V call is TRBV5-1, the J call TRBJ1-1; D is perhaps TRBD1 (6 bases). V was cut by 0 bases and J by 5 bases, with 11 bases left in between. CDR1 and CDR2 (germline): SGHRS, YFSETQ. This CDR3 has 14 residues. For the CDR3, the DNA is TGCGCCAGCAGCTTGGACGGAAGGGGGACTGAAGCTTTCTTT. Protein: CASSLDGRGTEAFF.

The CDR3 protein is CASSTPGTQQETQYF. The CDR3 nucleotides read TGTGCCAGCAGTACTCCCGGGACACAACAAGAGACCCAGTACTTC. The chain is built from TRBV28 and TRBJ2-7, with D perhaps TRBD1 (6 bases). The assigned J gene may be wrong: the sequence end matches TRBJ2-5 better. CDR1 and CDR2 from the germline V gene are MDHEN and SYDVKM. There are 15 residues in the CDR3.

This clonotype was seen more than once but under ten times. This chain links TRBV4-2 with TRBJ1-1; possible D gene TRBD1, 5 bases. The CDR3 covers 15 residues. Germline V gene sequence: CDR1 LGHNA, CDR2 YNFKEQ. The V and J ends lost 3 bases and 1 base respectively, with 12 bases between them. The CDR3 sequence: CASSQSGTSNTEAFF. The CDR3 nucleotides read TGTGCCAGCAGCCAGTCCGGGACGTCGAACACTGAAGCTTTCTTT.

The rearrangement uses TRBV12-3 or TRBV12-4 and TRBJ2-7; possibly TRBD1 or TRBD2 for D (5 bases each). V was shortened by 7 bases and J by 0 bases, with 13 bases between the two germline ends. CDR3 size: 14 residues. CDR3 coding DNA: TGTGCCAGCACGCAGGGAGCACCCTCCTACGAGCAGTACTTC. As protein: CASTQGAPSYEQYF.

The V and J genes are TRBV2 and TRBJ2-7, with TRBD1 as a possible D gene (7 bases). The CDR3 has 13 residues. V lost 4 bases, J lost 6 bases, and 13 bases lay in between. Germline V gene data show CDR1 as SNHLY and CDR2 as FYNNEI. CDR3 nucleotides: TGTGCCAGCAGTGCGGGCCAGGGGGGCGAGCAGTACTTC. This codes for CASSAGQGGEQYF.

This clonotype was observed once. This chain joins TRBV10-3 and TRBJ2-5, with no clear D. CDR3 size: 12 residues. V gave up 7 bases and J gave up 11 bases, with 17 bases separating them. Germline V gene data show CDR1 as ENHRY and CDR2 as SYGVKD. CDR3 amino acids: CAITDNDNEQYF. In DNA form, the CDR3 reads TGTGCCATCACCGACAACGACAATGAGCAGTACTTC.

There are many counts of this clonotype. The chain recombines TRBV11-1 with TRBJ2-1; 7 nucleotides match TRBD2. The J segment lost 7 bases and the V segment lost 2 bases, leaving 8 bases of the junction unmatched. Looked up from germline, CDR1 is SGHAT and CDR2 is FQDESV (reference sequence). The CDR3 loop spans 15 amino acids. Here the CDR3 DNA reads TGTGCCAGCAGCTTAAGTGGGAGGGCCAAAAATGAGCAGTTCTTC. The encoded protein is CASSLSGRAKNEQFF.

The chain couples TRBV25-1 to TRBJ2-5; D is unclear. Trimming removed 2 bases from V and 5 bases from J, with 12 bases in between. The length of the CDR3 is 14 residues. Germline loops: CDR1 MGHDK, CDR2 SYGVNS. For the CDR3, the DNA is TGTGCCAGCAGTGAAAATACCAGGCAGGAGACCCAGTACTTC. Encoded protein: CASSENTRQETQYF.

The chain recombines TRBV7-3 with TRBJ2-7, with D perhaps assigned TRBD1 or TRBD2 (5 bases each). The germline V gene encodes CDR1 SGHTA and CDR2 FQGTGA. V lost 4 bases to trimming and J lost 3 bases, with 13 bases between them. The CDR3 is 14 residues long. The CDR3 loop reads CASSSRDGDYEQYF. CDR3 nucleotides: TGTGCCAGCAGCTCCCGGGACGGGGACTACGAGCAGTACTTC.

This chain uses TRBV5-5 with TRBJ2-7; D perhaps matches TRBD2 (6 bases). With 3 bases removed from V and 5 bases from J, the gap between germline ends came to 15 bases. In germline, CDR1 is SGHKS, CDR2 YYEKEE (reference sequence). CDR3 length equals 14 residues. The CDR3 sequence: CASSSGPRENEQYF. The CDR3 bases are TGTGCCAGCAGCTCCGGGCCCCGGGAGAACGAGCAGTACTTC. Full variable domain (remainder filled in from reference TRBV5-5 and TRBJ2-7): DAGVTQSPTHLIKTRGQQVTLRCSPISGHKSVSWYQQVLGQGPQFIFQYYEKEERGRGNFPDRFSARQFPNYSSELNVNALLLGDSALYLCASSSGPRENEQYFGPGTRLTVT.

On this clonotype: The junction differs from germline at one of its ends, possibly a read error. The chain carries TRBV5-5 and TRBJ2-7; perhaps D is TRBD1 or TRBD2 (5 bases each). CDR3 size: 15 residues. Germline V gene lookup returns CDR1 SGHKS and CDR2 YYEKEE (reference sequence). The CDR3 loop is CASSSSPAAGDERYF. CDR3 coding DNA: TGTGCCAGCAGCTCCTCCCCGGCGGCTGGGGACGAGCGGTACTTC.

The chain is built from TRBV15 and TRBJ2-6; D uncertain. The CDR3 is 14 amino acids. V was shortened by 8 bases and J by 0 bases, with 8 bases between the two germline ends. Germline CDR1 is LNHNV and CDR2 is YYDKDF (reference sequence). CDR3 DNA sequence: TGTGCCACCGGTGGCTTCTCTGGGGCCAACGTCCTGACTTTC. It specifies CATGGFSGANVLTF. The full variable domain, its missing parts supplied by reference TRBV15 and TRBJ2-6, is DAMVIQNPRYQVTQFGKPVTLSCSQTLNHNVMYWYQQKSSQAPKLLFHYYDKDFNNEADTPDNFQSRRPNTSFCFLDIRSPGLGDTAMYLCATGGFSGANVLTFGAGSRLTVL.

The chain joins TRBV29-1 to TRBJ2-3; 7 positions agree with TRBD2. This CDR3 has 13 residues. J gave up 3 bases and V 2 bases, and 2 bases lay outside the gene matches. The germline V gene encodes CDR1 SQVTM and CDR2 ANQGSEA. CDR3 sequence reads: CSVEKLATDTQYF. CDR3 nucleotide sequence: TGCAGCGTTGAAAAACTAGCGACAGATACGCAGTATTTT.

This clonotype has a handful of counts. The chain carries TRBV12-5 and TRBJ1-1; D uncertain. The CDR3 extends over 15 amino acids. CDR1 is LGHNT, CDR2 FRNRAP, per germline. V lost 1 base to trimming and J lost 1 base, with 10 bases between them. CDR3 DNA sequence: TGTGCTAGTGGTTTGGGGAGCGCTGAGAACACTGAAGCTTTCTTT. This gives the protein CASGLGSAENTEAFF.

As regards this clonotype: The germline gene is not matched at one end of the junction; a read error may be the cause. The V gene is TRBV29-1, the J gene TRBJ2-1, with 7 bases fitting TRBD1. CDR1 is SQVTM and CDR2 is ANQGSEA in the germline V gene. CDR3 length equals 17 residues. This CDR3 reads CSGAGTEDLSSYNGQFF. CDR3 nucleotide sequence: TGCAGCGGAGCCGGGACAGAAGATTTAAGCTCCTACAATGGGCAGTTCTTC.

The V gene is TRBV30, the J gene TRBJ1-4; D might be TRBD1 (5 bases). The germline gives CDR1 GTSNPN, CDR2 SVGIG (reference sequence). The CDR3 contains 13 residues. Trimming took off 2 bases at V and 6 bases at J, with 10 bases between the two ends. The CDR3 DNA reads TGTGCCTGGAGTAGGAGGGGCGATGAAAAACTGTTTTTT. Amino acids: CAWSRRGDEKLFF.

Concerning this clonotype: Given a much more abundant clone one base away, this may be a read error. CDR3 DNA sequence: TGTGCCCGCAGTTTAGGACTAGCAGTCTATGAGCAGTTCTTC. It encodes CARSLGLAVYEQFF. The chain recombines TRBV12-3 or TRBV12-4 with TRBJ2-1, with 8 bases matching TRBD2. The CDR3 has 14 residues.

This clonotype was detected a few times. The chain is built from TRBV5-1 and TRBJ2-1; D gene ambiguous. The CDR3 consists of 15 residues. Germline V gene lookup returns CDR1 SGHRS and CDR2 YFSETQ. V was shortened by 0 bases and J by 6 bases, with 13 bases between the two germline ends. The chain's CDR3 is CASSLGSSRSNEQFF. The CDR3 DNA reads TGCGCCAGCAGCTTGGGTAGTTCCAGGTCCAATGAGCAGTTCTTC.

This clonotype has more than one count but fewer than ten. This may stem from a read error, because a much larger clone lies one nucleotide away. V usage is TRBV6-2 or TRBV6-3 and J usage is TRBJ2-1; unclear D gene. The better agreement between TRBJ2-7 and the DNA end casts doubt on the J call. In germline, CDR1 is MNHEY, CDR2 SVGEGT. The CDR3 length is 15 residues. CDR3 DNA: TGTGCCAGCACAGGAACGAGGAGCTCCTACAATGAGCAGTACTTC. Amino acid sequence: CASTGTRSSYNEQYF.

Turning to this clonotype: This may stem from a read error, because a much larger clone lies one nucleotide away. The rearrangement joins TRBV7-8 to TRBJ2-1, with D tentatively TRBD1 (6 bases). The germline V gene encodes CDR1 SGHVS and CDR2 FQNEAQ. V was pared by 3 bases and J by 8 bases, with 14 bases between. The length of the CDR3 is 14 residues. CDR3 in DNA: TGTGCCAGCAGCTTGAACAGGGCCTTCCATGAGCAGTTCTTC. Translating it yields CASSLNRAFHEQFF. Variable domain in full (rest from reference TRBV7-8 and TRBJ2-1): GAGVSQSPRYKVAKRGQDVALRCDPISGHVSLFWYQQALGQGPEFLTYFQNEAQLDKSGLPSDRFFAERPEGSVSTLKIQRTQQEDSAVYLCASSLNRAFHEQFFGPGTRLTVL.

The chain recombines TRBV7-2 with TRBJ2-7; perhaps TRBD2 as D (5 bases). The CDR3 spans 15 residues. Deletions cut 2 bases from V and 2 bases from J, with 13 bases between. Germline values: CDR1 SGHTA, CDR2 FQGNSA. The CDR3 DNA is TGTGCCAGCAGCTTAAGGGTCGCGGGTCCCTACGAGCAGTACTTC. Its protein product is CASSLRVAGPYEQYF.

A few counts support this clonotype. The chain recombines TRBV20-1 with TRBJ2-5; 7 bases are a match to TRBD2. With 6 bases clipped from V and 0 bases from J, the junction kept 10 bases outside the gene matches. This CDR3 region has 15 residues. Germline lookup yields CDR1 DFQATT and CDR2 SNEGSKA (reference sequence). The CDR3 reads CSAWREPHYQETQYF. The CDR3 coding sequence is TGCAGTGCCTGGCGGGAGCCCCATTACCAAGAGACCCAGTACTTC.

This clonotype was observed many times. The chain couples TRBV20-1 to TRBJ2-1; D is uncertain. CDR1 is DFQATT and CDR2 is SNEGSKA in the germline V gene (reference sequence). The CDR3 extends over 16 amino acids. Trimming took off 0 bases at V and 2 bases at J, with 14 bases between the two ends. The CDR3 DNA reads TGCAGTGCTAGAGATCCGAGAAAGCGCGCCTACAATGAGCAGTTCTTC. This codes for CSARDPRKRAYNEQFF.

The CDR3 DNA is TGTGCCAGCAGCTTAGTAGGAGGAAATCATGAAAAACTGTTTTTT. Translation: CASSLVGGNHEKLFF. This chain links TRBV7-2 with TRBJ1-4; the D is unclear. This CDR3 has 15 amino acids. CDR1 and CDR2 (germline): SGHTA, FQGNSA. V gave up 1 base and J gave up 6 bases, with 12 bases separating them.